This TCR beta chain was sequenced for a study of brain T cells in children with intractable seizures. Time point here: blood from clinic visit 5 months post-surgery; TSC patient then seizure free. Before surgery, patients took at least one anti-epileptic drug. Data came from immunoSEQ multiplex PCR; TCRdb stores just in-frame clones and leaves some out. The sample lists a few hundred thousand clones, about 93% occurring once. The sample in question was peripheral blood, obtained around 5 months after surgery. This TCR was recovered from a boy in the first two years of life with tuberous sclerosis and intractable seizures.

For the CDR3, the DNA is TGTGCCAGCAGCGGGACGACAGGGTTTGCTGGGGCCAACGTCCTGACTTTC. It is translated as CASSGTTGFAGANVLTF. This chain uses TRBV7-8 with TRBJ2-6, with TRBD1 matching 7 bases. With V trimmed by 5 bases and J by 2 bases, 9 bases remained unmatched. Germline values: CDR1 SGHVS, CDR2 FQNEAQ. The CDR3 contains 17 residues.